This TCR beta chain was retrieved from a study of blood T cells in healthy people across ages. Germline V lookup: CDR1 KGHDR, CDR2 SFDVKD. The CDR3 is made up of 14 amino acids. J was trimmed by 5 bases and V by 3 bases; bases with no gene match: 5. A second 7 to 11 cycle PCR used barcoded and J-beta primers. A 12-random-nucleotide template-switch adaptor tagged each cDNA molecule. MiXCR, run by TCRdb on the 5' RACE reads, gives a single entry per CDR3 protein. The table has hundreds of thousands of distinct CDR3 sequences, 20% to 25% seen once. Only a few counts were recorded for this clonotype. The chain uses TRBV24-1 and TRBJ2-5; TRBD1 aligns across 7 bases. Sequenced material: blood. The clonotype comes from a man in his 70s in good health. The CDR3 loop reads CATSDPLQGETQYF. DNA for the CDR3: TGTGCCACCAGTGATCCCTTACAGGGGGAGACCCAGTACTTC.